These 22 T cell receptor beta chains were sequenced from one sample in a study of PD-1 blockade in classical Hodgkin lymphoma (dated by TCRdb to the early 2020s). The sample's time point label is to be understood as: cycle 2 day 1 (C2D1) of nivolumab. Relapse after autologous stem cell transplantation had occurred in all trial patients, and cohorts A, B and C were distinguished by prior brentuximab vedotin exposure. Library creation used the immunoSEQ multiplex PCR assay. The clones in this table, taken by TCRdb from immuneACCESS, are in-frame only. Not every clone is retained; where verified, under half of the shortfall comes from an unresolved V gene, and the cause of the rest is unknown. The sample contains fewer than 110,000 clones, around 89% of them found a single time. The ten largest clones take up 5.5% to 8.5% of the sample. Sample: peripheral blood mononuclear cells (PBMCs), taken before the second cycle of nivolumab. The source of these receptors is a human donor with classical Hodgkin lymphoma.

A single count supports this clone. V and J are TRBV6-5 and TRBJ1-1, with D hard to call. The V gene's germline CDR1 is MNHEY and CDR2 SVGAGI. Deletions cut 1 base from V and 2 bases from J, with 11 bases between. This CDR3 spans 15 amino acids. CDR3 bases: TGTGCCAGCAGTTACTTGACGGTCTCCAACACTGAAGCTTTCTTT. Translated, it gives CASSYLTVSNTEAFF.

V is TRBV20-1 and J is TRBJ1-2, with 7 bases matching TRBD1. Germline V gene sequence: CDR1 DFQATT, CDR2 SNEGSKA (reference sequence). The CDR3 loop spans 11 amino acids. V lost 4 bases to trimming and J lost 5 bases; unmatched junction nucleotides: 1. The CDR3 nucleotides are TGCAGTGCTAACAGGGGATATGGCTACACCTTC. Protein: CSANRGYGYTF.

This clone appeared once. The V call is TRBV29-1, the J call TRBJ1-1, with 7 bases identical to TRBD1. The germline CDR1 and CDR2 sequences are SQVTM and ANQGSEA. CDR3 size: 12 residues. Unmatched junction bases numbered 7, after V lost 3 bases and J lost 9 bases. This chain's CDR3 is CSVDSQGQQAFF. The DNA of the CDR3 is TGCAGCGTTGACAGCCAGGGACAGCAAGCTTTCTTT.

This CDR3 is CASSSSFEYGYTF. CDR3 nucleotides: TGTGCCAGCAGCTCCTCATTTGAATACGGCTACACCTTC. The V gene is TRBV7-2, the J gene TRBJ1-2, with D uncertain. The CDR3 extends over 13 amino acids. Per germline, CDR1 SGHTA and CDR2 FQGNSA. With 4 bases removed from V and 8 bases from J, the gap between germline ends came to 14 bases.

This clone has just a few counts. The genes are TRBV9 and TRBJ2-7, with D tentatively TRBD1 (5 bases). V lost 4 bases to trimming and J lost 0 bases, with 8 bases between them. Germline assignment: CDR1 SGDLS and CDR2 YYNGEE. The CDR3 sequence is 13 residues long. DNA for the CDR3: TGTGCCAGCAGCAGGGGCGGCTCCTACGAGCAGTACTTC. It encodes CASSRGGSYEQYF.

This clone came up a few times. The chain couples TRBV19 to TRBJ1-4; tentatively, D is TRBD1 (5 bases). This CDR3 contains 15 residues. V lost 6 bases to trimming and J lost 0 bases, with 11 bases between them. Germline CDR1 reads LNHDA; CDR2 reads SQIVND (reference sequence). CDR3 residues: CASRAGAATNEKLFF. The CDR3 DNA is TGTGCCAGTAGGGCCGGGGCTGCAACTAATGAAAAACTGTTTTTT.

This rearrangement joins TRBV4-3 to TRBJ2-3; 8 nucleotides align to TRBD2. With 0 bases clipped from V and 7 bases from J, the junction kept 9 bases outside the gene matches. The CDR3 sequence is 16 residues long. Germline V gene data show CDR1 as LGHNA and CDR2 as YSLEER. This CDR3 reads CASSQDGGGGINTQYF. CDR3 coding DNA: TGCGCCAGCAGCCAAGATGGGGGCGGGGGGATCAATACGCAGTATTTT.

The chain uses TRBV5-1 and TRBJ2-3; 8 bases are shared with TRBD2. CDR1 and CDR2 (germline): SGHRS, YFSETQ. This CDR3 region has 16 residues. J was trimmed by 1 base and V by 0 bases; bases with no gene match: 4. DNA of the CDR3: TGCGCCAGCAGCTTGGTAGCGGGGAGACGCACAGATACGCAGTATTTT. It specifies CASSLVAGRRTDTQYF. Based on the CDR3 plus reference TRBV5-1 and TRBJ2-3, the full variable domain is KAGVTQTPRYLIKTRGQQVTLSCSPISGHRSVSWYQQTPGQGLQFLFEYFSETQRNKGNFPGRFSGRQFSNSRSEMNVSTLELGDSALYLCASSLVAGRRTDTQYFGPGTRLTVL.

The chain joins TRBV18 to TRBJ1-4; D perhaps matches TRBD1 (5 bases). Germline CDR1 and CDR2: KGHSH and LQKENI. V lost 6 bases and J 6 bases, leaving 17 bases between the germline ends. The CDR3 loop spans 15 amino acids. In nucleotides, the CDR3 is TGTGCCAGCTCCCCCCGGCAGGGATTAGATGAAAAACTGTTTTTT. Encoded protein: CASSPRQGLDEKLFF.

The V and J genes are TRBV28 and TRBJ1-5, with TRBD1 as a possible D gene (6 bases). Germline values: CDR1 MDHEN, CDR2 SYDVKM. This CDR3 contains 13 residues. The V gene lost 8 bases and the J gene lost 9 bases, with 17 bases spanning the gap. CDR3 sequence (DNA): TGTGCCAGCTTTAAGGGGGGCGATCCGCCCCAGCATTTT. Its translation is CASFKGGDPPQHF.

The chain uses TRBV19 and TRBJ2-2; D is uncertain. Trimming pared 4 bases from V and 2 bases from J, leaving 11 bases between. Germline V gene sequence: CDR1 LNHDA, CDR2 SQIVND (reference sequence). The CDR3 extends over 15 amino acids. CDR3 region: CASSTSGGNTGELFF. The CDR3 coding sequence is TGTGCCAGTAGTACTAGTGGTGGAAACACCGGGGAGCTGTTTTTT. The full variable domain, its missing parts supplied by reference TRBV19 and TRBJ2-2, is DGGITQSPKYLFRKEGQNVTLSCEQNLNHDAMYWYRQDPGQGLRLIYYSQIVNDFQKGDIAEGYSVSREKKESFPLTVTSAQKNPTAFYLCASSTSGGNTGELFFGEGSRLTVL.

J is TRBJ1-1 and V is TRBV12-5; the match to TRBD1 covers 9 bases. The germline CDR1 and CDR2 sequences are LGHNT and FRNRAP. V was pared by 6 bases and J by 4 bases, with 15 bases of the junction left unmatched. The CDR3 is 17 residues long. The CDR3 spells CASGPGTGGAGTTEAFF. The CDR3, as DNA: TGTGCTAGTGGGCCCGGAACAGGGGGCGCGGGGACCACTGAAGCTTTCTTT.

The genes are TRBV5-1 and TRBJ1-2; TRBD1 aligns across 8 bases. This CDR3 comprises 17 residues. Germline V gives CDR1 SGHRS, CDR2 YFSETQ. V shed 3 bases, J shed 8 bases, and the junction held 18 bases outside the gene matches. The CDR3 bases are TGCGCCAGCAGCTCGATCAGGACAGGGAGGGGAGAAAGCGGCTACACCTTC. Translating it yields CASSSIRTGRGESGYTF.

The chain couples TRBV7-3 to TRBJ1-6; 7 nucleotides align to TRBD1. CDR1 and CDR2 from the germline V gene are SGHTA and FQGTGA. Trimming removed 3 bases from V and 7 bases from J; junction bases left unmatched: 12. This CDR3 has 17 amino acids. This CDR3 is CASSLRAPPTGNSPLHF. In nucleotides, the CDR3 is TGTGCCAGCAGCTTGAGAGCCCCCCCGACAGGGAATTCACCCCTCCACTTT. Filled out from reference TRBV7-3 and TRBJ1-6, the complete variable domain reads GAGVSQTPSNKVTEKGKYVELRCDPISGHTALYWYRQSLGQGPEFLIYFQGTGAADDSGLPNDRFFAVRPEGSVSTLKIQRTERGDSAVYLCASSLRAPPTGNSPLHFGNGTRLTVT.

The chain carries TRBV5-1 and TRBJ2-7; D is perhaps TRBD2 (5 bases). Germline CDR1 and CDR2: SGHRS and YFSETQ. The V gene lost 1 base and the J gene lost 3 bases, with 14 bases spanning the gap. This CDR3 is 15 amino acids long. The CDR3 spells CASSLHPREIYEQYF. The CDR3 DNA sequence: TGCGCCAGCAGCTTGCACCCACGGGAAATCTACGAGCAGTACTTC.

This sequence joins TRBV18 and TRBJ2-1; TRBD2 aligns across 10 bases. Trimming at V came to 3 bases and at J to 10 bases, leaving 15 bases not matched to a gene. The CDR3 is 17 amino acids. Germline V gene data show CDR1 as KGHSH and CDR2 as LQKENI. The CDR3 DNA follows: TGTGCCAGCTCACCGAGCGGGGGGGCCACAGGGCACGACGAGCAGTTCTTC. It codes for CASSPSGGATGHDEQFF. Variable domain in full (rest from reference TRBV18 and TRBJ2-1): NAGVMQNPRHLVRRRGQEARLRCSPMKGHSHVYWYRQLPEEGLKFMVYLQKENIIDESGMPKERFSAEFPKEGPSILRIQQVVRGDSAAYFCASSPSGGATGHDEQFFGPGTRLTVL.

This chain links TRBV6-6 with TRBJ1-1; D call uncertain. CDR1 and CDR2 from the germline V gene are MNHNY and SVGAGI (reference sequence). CDR3 size: 11 residues. The V and J ends lost 8 bases and 5 bases respectively, with 9 bases between them. The CDR3 is CASHPRTEAFF. The CDR3 DNA reads as TGTGCCAGCCACCCCCGGACTGAAGCTTTCTTT.

V gene TRBV5-4 combines with J gene TRBJ2-1; no definite D call. Trimming cost V 2 bases and J 6 bases, with 6 bases left between them. The germline CDR1 and CDR2 sequences are SGHNT and YYREEE (reference sequence). The CDR3 is made up of 12 amino acids. The CDR3 spells CASSFLFNEQFF. As DNA, the CDR3 is TGTGCCAGCAGCTTTCTTTTCAATGAGCAGTTCTTC. The full variable domain, rest sourced from reference TRBV5-4 and TRBJ2-1, is ETGVTQSPTHLIKTRGQQVTLRCSSQSGHNTVSWYQQALGQGPQFIFQYYREEENGRGNFPPRFSGLQFPNYSSELNVNALELDDSALYLCASSFLFNEQFFGPGTRLTVL.

This CDR3 reads CASSSPTGTPETQYF. The CDR3 coding sequence is TGTGCCAGCAGCTCCCCGACAGGGACCCCGGAGACCCAGTACTTC. The rearrangement joins TRBV5-4 to TRBJ2-5; 7 bases match TRBD1. J lost 5 bases, V lost 3 bases, and 10 bases had no gene match. Per germline, CDR1 SGHNT and CDR2 YYREEE (reference sequence). The CDR3 has 15 amino acids.

V gene TRBV15 combines with J gene TRBJ2-1, with 8 nucleotides matching TRBD2. After removal of 4 bases from V and 6 bases from J, the junction contained 14 bases not matched to a gene. The CDR3 has 17 amino acids. CDR1 and CDR2 from the germline V gene are LNHNV and YYDKDF (reference sequence). The CDR3 here is CATSNQRGILHGNEQFF. The CDR3 DNA reads as TGTGCCACCAGCAACCAGCGGGGGATCCTTCACGGCAATGAGCAGTTCTTC. The full variable domain, its missing parts supplied by reference TRBV15 and TRBJ2-1, is DAMVIQNPRYQVTQFGKPVTLSCSQTLNHNVMYWYQQKSSQAPKLLFHYYDKDFNNEADTPDNFQSRRPNTSFCFLDIRSPGLGDTAMYLCATSNQRGILHGNEQFFGPGTRLTVL.

This clone was found a few times. The genes are TRBV19 and TRBJ1-1, with 7 bases fitting TRBD1. J lost 3 bases, V lost 3 bases, and 4 bases had no gene match. The CDR3 has 14 amino acids. Per germline, CDR1 LNHDA and CDR2 SQIVND (reference sequence). The CDR3 DNA is TGTGCCAGTAGTATCCAGGGGGGGTACACTGAAGCTTTCTTT. This codes for CASSIQGGYTEAFF.

This chain uses TRBV19 with TRBJ2-7; the match to TRBD1 covers 8 bases. Germline CDR1 is LNHDA and CDR2 is SQIVND (reference sequence). V lost 2 bases to trimming and J lost 1 base; unmatched junction nucleotides: 10. The CDR3 consists of 17 residues. CDR3 loop: CASSINRDRTDSYEQYF. The CDR3 nucleotides read TGTGCCAGTAGTATAAATAGGGACAGGACAGATTCCTACGAGCAGTACTTC.